The subject of this entry is one TCR beta chain. What it binds is not known. This CDR3 has 16 residues. Germline lookup yields CDR1 MDHEN and CDR2 SYDVKM. V lost 5 bases and J lost 2; bases outside the gene matches: 12. This record comes from a study of cytomegalovirus exposure and HLA in healthy donors. Profiling relied on immunoSEQ multiplex PCR, and the TCRdb table lists in-frame clones only, not all of them. Of some 45,000 clones detected, approximately 95% appear once; the ten largest clones hold about 8%. Whole-study results and caveats: There were 160 or so TCR beta chains listed as cytomegalovirus-associated. The classifier was said to identify cytomegalovirus status with high specificity and sensitivity. In a later analysis, first-cohort TCR clusters were found to tend to co-occur in the 100 to 150 validation repertoires. Testing in vitro showed a few CMV-associated chains specific for CMV antigens.

The origin of this receptor is a woman aged 18-29 years in good health and CMV-seropositive. Input material: PBMCs. The chain carries TRBV28 and TRBJ2-7; 7 bases match TRBD1. DNA for the CDR3: TGTGCCAGCAGTCCATCCGGGACAGCCAGGACCTACGAGCAGTACTTC. Translating gives CASSPSGTARTYEQYF.